The source of this T cell receptor (beta chain) is a study of CD8+ T cells in alopecia areata. Study observations and caveats: Both scalp clonality and the expanded CD8+ clones among the top 100 showed a significant decrease with tofacitinib.

Germline V gene data show CDR1 as SQVTM and CDR2 as ANQGSEA. Trimming removed 4 bases at V and 4 bases at J, with 8 bases between. The length of the CDR3 is 11 residues. There are a few counts of this clone. Its antigen is currently unknown. Investigators isolated RNA and reverse transcribed it into cDNA to act as the sequencing template. Produced via immunoSEQ multiplex PCR; TCRdb's table is partial and in-frame only. The sample consists of approximately 200,000 clones, 58% of them appearing once. Treatment: oral pan-JAK inhibitor, 5-10 mg twice daily. Sorting of CD4+ and CD8+ T cells was performed on PBMCs.

The sample was CD4+ T cells sorted from blood, taken at week 24, from a patient treated with tofacitinib. The source of this sequence is a human donor with alopecia areata. V and J are TRBV29-1 and TRBJ2-7; D gene ambiguous. Written as DNA, the CDR3 is TGCAGCGTTGCACGGTCTTACGAGCAGTACTTC. This codes for CSVARSYEQYF.